This TCR beta chain was captured by sequencing in a study of blood T cells in healthy people across ages. Findings and caveats of the study: Unsorted PBMCs ruled out conclusive naive versus antigen-experienced comparison.

Then a second PCR, running roughly 6 to 12 cycles, was carried out with a sample-barcoded 5' primer and a J-beta primer mix. TCRdb called the 5' RACE reads again in MiXCR, with one record for every CDR3 protein. Here the sample spans 1.5 million to 2 million distinct CDR3 sequences, 25% to 30% being singletons. In regard to this clonotype: Its specificity is not known.

Each individual donor underwent a draw of 8 to 10 milliliters of peripheral blood. Trimming pared 2 bases from V and 0 bases from J, leaving 20 bases between. CDR1 and CDR2 (germline): GTSNPN, SVGIG (reference sequence). The CDR3 totals 18 residues. The chain recombines TRBV30 with TRBJ1-5; D gene uncertain. The sequence was obtained from a woman younger than 45 in good health. Sequencing was carried out using blood. The CDR3 here is CAWSPSRRARLSNQPQHF. CDR3 sequence (DNA): TGTGCCTGGAGTCCTTCTAGGAGGGCTCGCCTTAGCAATCAGCCCCAGCATTTT.